This is a list of T cell receptor beta chains from one sample in a study of T cell responses to AZD1222 COVID-19 vaccine. Sequencing was performed with immunoSEQ multiplex PCR; in TCRdb, only in-frame clones are kept and a portion is missing. The sample shows about 72,000 clones, 75% to 90% of them seen only once. Sequencing was performed on peripheral blood, taken on day 0 of AZD1222 vaccination. These receptor sequences come from an adult in good health. The CDR3 runs from the conserved cysteine through the conserved F or W. The D gene is left open where the match is weak. Only some rows state a clone size, as once, few, many or a class for expanded clones.

j_call | clone_size | d_call | v_call | cdr3_aa | cdr3_nt
TRBJ1-2 | - | - | TRBV30 | CAWSPGQGRGYGYTF | TGTGCCTGGAGTCCTGGGCAGGGAAGGGGCTATGGCTACACCTTC
TRBJ2-1 | - | TRBD2 | TRBV4-3 | CASSQLGRGPPREQFF | TGCGCCAGCAGCCAACTCGGGAGGGGCCCCCCGAGGGAGCAGTTCTTC
TRBJ2-1 | once | - | TRBV3-1/TRBV3-2 | CASSQSRNNEQFF | TGTGCCAGCAGCCAATCCCGCAACAATGAGCAGTTCTTC
TRBJ1-2 | - | - | TRBV2 | CASTVEGPDYGYTF | TGTGCCAGCACTGTTGAGGGCCCGGACTATGGCTACACCTTC
TRBJ1-5 | few | - | TRBV2 | CASSEDGVSLSNQPQHF | TGTGCCAGCAGTGAAGACGGTGTCTCCCTTAGCAATCAGCCCCAGCATTTT
TRBJ1-5 | - | - | TRBV19 | CASSLGNQPQHF | TGTGCCAGTTCTCTCGGCAATCAGCCCCAGCATTTT
TRBJ2-1 | - | - | TRBV28 | CASSTTVYNEQFF | TGTGCCAGCAGTACAACCGTATACAATGAGCAGTTCTTC
TRBJ2-1 | - | TRBD2 | TRBV11-3 | CASSLGLAGVEQFF | TGTGCCAGCAGCCTGGGACTAGCGGGAGTTGAGCAGTTCTTC
TRBJ1-4 | - | - | TRBV28 | CASSEREGEKLFF | TGTGCCAGCAGTGAAAGGGAGGGTGAAAAACTGTTTTTT
TRBJ2-7 | - | TRBD1 | TRBV18 | CASSPGDRASRAEQYF | TGTGCCAGCTCACCGGGTGACAGGGCGTCACGGGCCGAGCAGTACTTC